Below are 10 T cell receptor beta chains sequenced from a single sample in a study of T cell responses to AZD1222 COVID-19 vaccine. Here immunoSEQ multiplex PCR was the method, and the copy in TCRdb shows in-frame clones only, minus some. The data hold approximately 150,000 clones, with roughly 90% observed a single time. The specimen comprised peripheral blood, sampled 28 days after the second AZD1222 dose. The receptors derive from an adult who received the AZD1222 COVID-19 vaccine.

This chain links TRBV7-3 with TRBJ2-5; weak D call: TRBD2 (6 bases). The CDR3 is 19 residues long. Trimming took 1 base from V and 0 from J, leaving 21 bases between them. Germline V gives CDR1 SGHTA, CDR2 FQGTGA. The CDR3, as DNA: TGTGCCAGCAGCTTAAACGGGGCAGGCCTAGGAGGGTACCAAGAGACCCAGTACTTC. It specifies CASSLNGAGLGGYQETQYF. Full variable domain (rest looked up from reference TRBV7-3 and TRBJ2-5): GAGVSQTPSNKVTEKGKYVELRCDPISGHTALYWYRQSLGQGPEFLIYFQGTGAADDSGLPNDRFFAVRPEGSVSTLKIQRTERGDSAVYLCASSLNGAGLGGYQETQYFGPGTRLLVL.

The chain has TRBV27 and TRBJ2-1; no reliable D call. Trimming removed 3 bases from V and 0 bases from J, with 6 bases in between. The germline V gene has CDR1 MNHEY and CDR2 SMNVEV (reference sequence). The CDR3 has 14 amino acids. The CDR3 here is CASSFRFSYNEQFF. CDR3 in DNA: TGTGCCAGCAGTTTTAGGTTCTCCTACAATGAGCAGTTCTTC.

J is TRBJ2-2 and V is TRBV5-1; the match to TRBD1 covers 7 bases. J was trimmed by 8 bases and V by 3 bases; bases with no gene match: 4. This CDR3 has 13 residues. Germline V lookup: CDR1 SGHRS, CDR2 YFSETQ. The CDR3 DNA follows: TGCGCCAGCAGCTACGGACAGGCAGGGGAGCTGTTTTTT. Residues: CASSYGQAGELFF.

As concerns this clone: An end of the junction does not agree with germline; a read error may underlie this. The rearrangement joins TRBV18 to TRBJ2-2; D is possibly TRBD2 (8 bases). This CDR3 has 15 amino acids. CDR1 and CDR2 (germline): KGHSH, LQKENI. The CDR3 region has the DNA TGTGCCAGCTCATCCGGGAGGGACAGCACCCGGGAGCTGTTTTTT. Translated, it gives CASSSGRDSTRELFF.

Comment on this clone: The junction differs from germline at one of its ends, possibly a read error. CDR3 sequence (DNA): TGTGCCACCAGTTCCGGGACAGGGGACACAGATACGCAGTATTTT. Protein product: CATSSGTGDTDTQYF. This rearrangement joins TRBV6-4 to TRBJ2-3, with 10 positions matching TRBD1. This CDR3 spans 15 amino acids. Per germline, CDR1 MRHNA and CDR2 SNTAGT.

The chain joins TRBV11-3 to TRBJ2-1, with a tentative D call TRBD2 (5 bases). The CDR3 runs 16 residues. V was pared by 1 base and J by 0 bases, with 10 bases between. Germline assignment: CDR1 SGHNT and CDR2 YENEEA. The CDR3 sequence: CASSLGGTSSYNEQFF. The CDR3 DNA sequence: TGTGCCAGCAGCTTAGGAGGAACTAGCTCCTACAATGAGCAGTTCTTC.

The chain is built from TRBV5-1 and TRBJ1-2; D is unclear. The V and J ends lost 0 bases and 2 bases respectively, with 11 bases between them. The germline CDR1 and CDR2 sequences are SGHRS and YFSETQ. The CDR3 loop spans 15 amino acids. The chain's CDR3 is CASSLDGGRNYGYTF. The CDR3, as DNA: TGCGCCAGCAGCTTGGATGGAGGGCGAAACTATGGCTACACCTTC.

The rearrangement uses TRBV28 and TRBJ1-1; D is uncertain. Germline values: CDR1 MDHEN, CDR2 SYDVKM. This CDR3 has 12 residues. The V end was cut by 2 bases, the J end by 3 bases, with 4 bases between. CDR3 nucleotides: TGTGCCAGCAGTTTAACCGACACTGAAGCTTTCTTT. Amino acid sequence: CASSLTDTEAFF.

The chain combines TRBV9 with TRBJ1-2; D ambiguous. CDR1 is SGDLS, CDR2 YYNGEE, per germline. The CDR3 contains 11 residues. V shed 0 bases and J shed 7 bases, with 4 bases lying between them. The DNA for the CDR3 is TGTGCCAGCAGCGTAGGTTTTGGCTACACCTTC. Amino acids: CASSVGFGYTF.

This clone occurred once. The chain recombines TRBV9 with TRBJ2-7; 9 positions match TRBD2. The CDR3 totals 16 residues. Germline V lookup: CDR1 SGDLS, CDR2 YYNGEE. V was pared by 0 bases and J by 3 bases, with 7 bases of the junction left unmatched. The CDR3 reads CASSVVTIAGVYEQYF. The CDR3, as DNA: TGTGCCAGCAGCGTAGTTACGATAGCGGGAGTCTACGAGCAGTACTTC.